What follows describes a single T cell receptor (beta chain). Antigen unknown. This sample is drawn from a study of cytomegalovirus exposure and HLA in healthy donors. Study conclusions and caveats: Generally TCR sequences proved uncommon, though certain public TCRs appeared in numerous donors. Sequencing artifact likely explains a cluster of highly shared sequence variants.

The CDR3 has 13 amino acids. CDR1 and CDR2 (germline): MNHNS, SASEGT. The germline V and J ends were trimmed by 2 bases and 3 bases, with 8 bases remaining between them. PCR involved 60 Vbeta and 13 Jbeta primers. The method was immunoSEQ multiplex PCR; TCRdb's version includes in-frame clones alone and lacks a portion of them. This table has some 95,000 clones, 80% appearing once. The genes are TRBV6-1 and TRBJ2-7; D call uncertain. What was sequenced was PBMCs. This clonotype was sampled from a man aged 25 to 45 in good health and CMV-seronegative. CDR3 protein: CASSELPDYEQYF. CDR3 bases: TGTGCCAGCAGTGAACTGCCAGACTACGAGCAGTACTTC.